The rows below give T cell receptor beta chains drawn from one sample of a study of lymphopenia after photon versus proton radiotherapy. Clones were sequenced by immunoSEQ multiplex PCR, and TCRdb holds only the in-frame ones, with some missing. The table records 50,000 to 60,000 clones, roughly nine tenths of them present only once. This material consisted of peripheral blood, taken from a patient treated with photon-based radiotherapy. These receptors were taken from a woman aged 40 to 50 with cholangiocarcinoma. CDR3s include the opening cysteine and the closing phenylalanine or tryptophan. D genes are given only for firm matches. Not every row has a clone size; where given, it reads once, few, many or a size class.

>TRBJ2-7|.|.|TRBV9
TGTGCCAGCAGCGAACTGCCGGGGGGCGGGGAGCAGTACTTC
CASSELPGGGEQYF
>TRBJ2-3|.|.|TRBV7-3
TGTGCCAGCAGCCCACCTCTGGGGGGAGATGGCTCCGATACGCAGTATTTT
CASSPPLGGDGSDTQYF
>TRBJ2-7|.|.|TRBV4-3
TGCGCCAGCAGCCAAGCGTGGGACACGTCCTCCTACGAGCAGTACTTC
CASSQAWDTSSYEQYF
>TRBJ1-6|.|.|TRBV7-9
TGTGCCAGCAGCTTAGCGGGGGGATCTAATTCACCCCTCCACTTT
CASSLAGGSNSPLHF
>TRBJ1-1|.|.|TRBV6-6
TGTGCCAGCAGCCCAGCGGACACTGAAGCTTTCTTT
CASSPADTEAFF
>TRBJ2-7|TRBD1|once|TRBV19
TGTGCCAGTAGTATTGGGACAGGGGGCAGGAACGAGCAGTACTTC
CASSIGTGGRNEQYF
>TRBJ2-1|TRBD2|.|TRBV11-3
TGTGCCAGCAGCTTAGCTAGCGGGATCAACAATGAGCAGTTCTTC
CASSLASGINNEQFF
>TRBJ2-6|.|once|TRBV30
TGTGCCTGGAGTACCGGGTCTGGGGCCAACGTCCTGACTTTC
CAWSTGSGANVLTF
>TRBJ2-5|.|.|TRBV6-1
TGTGCCAGCCAGCAGGGCCCCATAGAGACCCAGTACTTC
CASQQGPIETQYF
>TRBJ2-1|.|.|TRBV21-1
TGTGCCAGTACAGAAAGCTCCTACAATGAGCAGTTCTTC
CASTESSYNEQFF
>TRBJ1-4|.|.|TRBV4-1
TGCGCCAGCAGCCAAGAAGGGGCAGGGTATAATGAAAAACTGTTTTTT
CASSQEGAGYNEKLFF
>TRBJ2-7|.|.|TRBV6-5
TGTGCCAGCAGTTACTTGCGGTTCGGATACTACGAGCAGTACTTC
CASSYLRFGYYEQYF
>TRBJ1-1|.|once|TRBV10-3
TGTGCCATGGCTAGTAACTTGAACACTGAAGCTTTCTTT
CAMASNLNTEAFF
>TRBJ2-7|TRBD2|.|TRBV9
TGTGCCAGCAGCCCTAGCGGGGGGCAGCGGGAGCAGTACTTC
CASSPSGGQREQYF
>TRBJ1-1|.|.|TRBV18
TGTGCCAGCTCACCACCCGGGACAAGATTTGAAGCTTTCTTT
CASSPPGTRFEAFF
>TRBJ2-7|.|.|TRBV11-2
TGTGCCAGCAGCTTAGCGGGAGCTGTTTACGAGCAGTACTTC
CASSLAGAVYEQYF
>TRBJ2-1|TRBD2|few|TRBV9
TGTGCCAGCAGCCCATCGACGCGGGGGTTCTACAATGAGCAGTTCTTC
CASSPSTRGFYNEQFF
>TRBJ2-4|.|.|TRBV11-2
TGTGCCAGCAGCCAGGATTCGGGGCGGGACATTCAGTACTTC
CASSQDSGRDIQYF
>TRBJ1-6|.|.|TRBV21-1
TGTGCCAGCAGCTCACCGTTAAGCTCCTATAATTCACCCCTCCACTTT
CASSSPLSSYNSPLHF
>TRBJ2-5|.|.|TRBV20-1
TGCAGTCCCTCAACCGGCGGGGCCCAGTACTTC
CSPSTGGAQYF
>TRBJ2-7|.|.|TRBV27
TGTGCCAGCAGTTTATCCGGGCTGAACTACGAGCAGTACTTC
CASSLSGLNYEQYF
>TRBJ2-5|.|.|TRBV5-5
TGTGCCAGCAGTTACACTTCACAGACCCAGTACTTC
CASSYTSQTQYF
>TRBJ1-4|.|once|TRBV19
TGTGCCAGCAAAACAGAAACTGCAACTAATGAAAAACTGTTTTTT
CASKTETATNEKLFF
>TRBJ2-3|.|.|TRBV7-2
TGTGCCAGCAGCTTTCCTCCGCGGGTTCCTGATACGCAGTATTTT
CASSFPPRVPDTQYF
>TRBJ1-1|.|.|TRBV18
TGTGCCAGCTCACCACTCGAGGGTGTTCACACTGAAGCTTTCTTT
CASSPLEGVHTEAFF
>TRBJ2-3|.|.|TRBV28
TGTGCCAGCTTGCCCGAAGGGGCAGGGGCAGGACTCACAGATACGCAGTATTTT
CASLPEGAGAGLTDTQYF
>TRBJ1-1|.|.|TRBV7-9
TGTGCCAGCAGCCAAGCAAGGAACACTGAAGCTTTCTTT
CASSQARNTEAFF
>TRBJ2-7|.|.|TRBV5-1
TGCGCCAGCAGCTCCCGGGACCCGCCCTACGAGCAGTACTTC
CASSSRDPPYEQYF
>TRBJ2-2|.|.|TRBV28
TGTGCCAGCAGTTCTGCGAGCTCGGGCACCGGGGAGCTGTTTTTT
CASSSASSGTGELFF
>TRBJ2-5|.|.|TRBV5-6
TGTGCCAGCAGCTTATCATTTGGGGAGGCAGCCCAAGAGACCCAGTACTTC
CASSLSFGEAAQETQYF
>TRBJ1-1|.|.|TRBV7-2
TGTGCCAGCAGCCGACCGGGACAGAACACTGAAGCTTTCTTT
CASSRPGQNTEAFF
>TRBJ2-7|TRBD1|once|TRBV28
TGTGCCAGCAGTTTGGACCTTGGGACAGGGGACGAGCAGTACTTC
CASSLDLGTGDEQYF
>TRBJ1-1|.|.|TRBV28
TGTGCCAGCAGTCTCCCTTGGGACGGGAACACTGAAGCTTTCTTT
CASSLPWDGNTEAFF
>TRBJ2-7|.|.|TRBV19
TGTGCCAGTAGTATCCCGCGGGCAGGCTCCCGAGGGAACGAGCAGTACTTC
CASSIPRAGSRGNEQYF
>TRBJ2-1|TRBD1|.|TRBV4-3
TGCGCCAGCAGCCAAGATTGGGGACAGTACAATGAGCAGTTCTTC
CASSQDWGQYNEQFF
>TRBJ2-7|.|.|TRBV5-1
TGCGCCAGCAGCTCCAAAGGGGGCGAGCAGTACTTC
CASSSKGGEQYF
>TRBJ2-7|TRBD1|once|TRBV18
TGTGCCAGCTCATCGTCCGGCAGGGGGAACGACGAGCAGTACTTC
CASSSSGRGNDEQYF
>TRBJ1-2|.|.|TRBV11-2
TGTGCCAGCAGCTTGTCAGCTAACTATGGCTACACCTTC
CASSLSANYGYTF
>TRBJ1-5|TRBD1|.|TRBV28
TGTGCCAGCGGCTTAGGGAACAGGGGTGGTAGTCAGCCCCAGCATTTT
CASGLGNRGGSQPQHF
>TRBJ2-1|TRBD2|.|TRBV7-2
TGTGCCAGCAGTCTCGGGAGCGGGAGGGCCAATAATGAGCAGTTCTTC
CASSLGSGRANNEQFF
>TRBJ2-1|.|.|TRBV11-2
TGTGCCAGCGTTGGAGGGACCGGGACCAGCTCCTACAATGAGCAGTTCTTC
CASVGGTGTSSYNEQFF
>TRBJ2-5|.|once|TRBV19
TGTGCCAGTAGTAAGAGGACAGCGACCCGAGAGACCCAGTACTTC
CASSKRTATRETQYF
>TRBJ1-5|.|.|TRBV2
TGTGCCAGCACCTCCGAGGGAGGGGGCAATCAGCCCCAGCATTTT
CASTSEGGGNQPQHF
>TRBJ1-4|TRBD1|.|TRBV6-5
TGTGCCAGCAGACCGACAGGGGCCTCTAATGAAAAACTGTTTTTT
CASRPTGASNEKLFF